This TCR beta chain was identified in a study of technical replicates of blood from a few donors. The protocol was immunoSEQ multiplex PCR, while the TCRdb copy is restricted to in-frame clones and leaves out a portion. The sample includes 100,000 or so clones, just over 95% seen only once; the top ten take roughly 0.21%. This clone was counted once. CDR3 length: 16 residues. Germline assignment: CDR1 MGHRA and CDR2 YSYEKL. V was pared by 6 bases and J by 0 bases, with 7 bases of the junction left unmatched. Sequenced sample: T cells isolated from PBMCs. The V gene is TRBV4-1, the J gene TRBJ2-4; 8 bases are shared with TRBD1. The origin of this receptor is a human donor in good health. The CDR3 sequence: CASSSGQGLAKNIQYF. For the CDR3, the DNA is TGCGCCAGCAGTTCAGGACAGGGACTAGCCAAAAACATTCAGTACTTC.